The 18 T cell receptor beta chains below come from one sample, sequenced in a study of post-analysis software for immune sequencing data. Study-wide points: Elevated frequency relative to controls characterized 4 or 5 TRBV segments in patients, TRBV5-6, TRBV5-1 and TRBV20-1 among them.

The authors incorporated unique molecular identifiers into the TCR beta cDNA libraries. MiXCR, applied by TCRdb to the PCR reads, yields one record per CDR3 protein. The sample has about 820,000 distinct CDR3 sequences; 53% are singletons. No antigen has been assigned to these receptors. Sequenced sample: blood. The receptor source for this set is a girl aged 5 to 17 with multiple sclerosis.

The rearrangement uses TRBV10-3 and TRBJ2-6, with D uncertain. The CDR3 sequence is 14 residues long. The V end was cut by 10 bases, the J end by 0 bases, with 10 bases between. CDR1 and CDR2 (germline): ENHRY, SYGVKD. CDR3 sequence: CATTESSGANVLTF. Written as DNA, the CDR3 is TGTGCCACAACCGAAAGCTCTGGGGCCAACGTCCTGACTTTC.

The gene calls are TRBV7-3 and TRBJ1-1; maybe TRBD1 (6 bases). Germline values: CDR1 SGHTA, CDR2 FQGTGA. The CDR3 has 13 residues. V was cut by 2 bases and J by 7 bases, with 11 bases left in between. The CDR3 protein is CASSLGGGYEAFF. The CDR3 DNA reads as TGTGCCAGCAGCTTAGGAGGGGGGTATGAAGCTTTCTTT.

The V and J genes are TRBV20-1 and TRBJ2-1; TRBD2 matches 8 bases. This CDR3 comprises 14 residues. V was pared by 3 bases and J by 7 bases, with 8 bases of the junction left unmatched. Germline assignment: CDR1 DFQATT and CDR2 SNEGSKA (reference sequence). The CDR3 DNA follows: TGCAGTGCTAGGTTCGAGCGGGAGAGGAATGAGCAGTTCTTC. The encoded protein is CSARFERERNEQFF.

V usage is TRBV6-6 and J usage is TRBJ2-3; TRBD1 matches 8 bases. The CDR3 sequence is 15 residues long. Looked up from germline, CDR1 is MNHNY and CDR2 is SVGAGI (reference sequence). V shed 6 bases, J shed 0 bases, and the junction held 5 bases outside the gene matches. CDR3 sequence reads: CASSQTGVSTDTQYF. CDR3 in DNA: TGTGCCAGCAGCCAGACAGGGGTTAGCACAGATACGCAGTATTTT.

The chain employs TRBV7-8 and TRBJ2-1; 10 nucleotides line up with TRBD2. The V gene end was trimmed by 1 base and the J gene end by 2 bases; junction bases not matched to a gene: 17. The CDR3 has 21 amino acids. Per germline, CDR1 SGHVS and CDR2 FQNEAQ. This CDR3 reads CASSLVGGSGRASNTYNEQFF. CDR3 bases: TGTGCCAGCAGCTTAGTGGGGGGGAGCGGGAGGGCCAGTAATACCTACAATGAGCAGTTCTTC.

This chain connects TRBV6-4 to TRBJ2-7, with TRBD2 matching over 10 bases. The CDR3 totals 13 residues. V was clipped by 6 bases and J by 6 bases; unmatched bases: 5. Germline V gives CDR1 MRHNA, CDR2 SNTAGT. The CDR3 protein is CASRASGSGEQYF. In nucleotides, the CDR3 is TGTGCCAGCAGAGCTAGCGGGAGCGGCGAGCAGTACTTC.

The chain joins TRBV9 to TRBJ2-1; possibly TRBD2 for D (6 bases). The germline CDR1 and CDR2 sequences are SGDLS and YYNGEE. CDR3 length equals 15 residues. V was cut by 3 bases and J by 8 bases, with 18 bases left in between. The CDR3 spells CASSDLEGRRDEQFF. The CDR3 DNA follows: TGTGCCAGCAGCGATCTGGAGGGCCGTAGGGATGAGCAGTTCTTC.

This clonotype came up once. The CDR3 protein is CATSRGQTGNQPQHF. The CDR3 DNA reads TGTGCCACCAGCAGAGGACAGACGGGAAATCAGCCCCAGCATTTT. V usage is TRBV15 and J usage is TRBJ1-5, with a possible D match to TRBD1 (5 bases). The CDR3 contains 15 residues. Deletions cut 1 base from V and 4 bases from J, with 11 bases between. Looked up from germline, CDR1 is LNHNV and CDR2 is YYDKDF (reference sequence).

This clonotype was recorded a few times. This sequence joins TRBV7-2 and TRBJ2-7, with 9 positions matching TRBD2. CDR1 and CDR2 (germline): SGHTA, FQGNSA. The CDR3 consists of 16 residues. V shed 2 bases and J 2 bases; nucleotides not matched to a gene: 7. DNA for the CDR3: TGTGCCAGCAGCTTATCGTCTGCTAGCGGGACCTACGAGCAGTACTTC. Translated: CASSLSSASGTYEQYF.

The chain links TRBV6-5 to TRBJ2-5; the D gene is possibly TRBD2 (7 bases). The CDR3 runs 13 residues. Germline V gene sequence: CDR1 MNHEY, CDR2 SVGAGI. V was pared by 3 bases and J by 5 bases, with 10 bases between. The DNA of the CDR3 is TGTGCCAGCAGTTATAAGGGGGGGGAGACCCAGTACTTC. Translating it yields CASSYKGGETQYF.

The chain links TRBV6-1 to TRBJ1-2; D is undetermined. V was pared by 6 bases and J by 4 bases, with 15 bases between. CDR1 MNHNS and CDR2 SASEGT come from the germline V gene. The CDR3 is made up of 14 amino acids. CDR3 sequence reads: CASRPEGAGYGYTF. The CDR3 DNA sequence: TGTGCCAGCAGACCAGAGGGTGCGGGCTATGGCTACACCTTC.

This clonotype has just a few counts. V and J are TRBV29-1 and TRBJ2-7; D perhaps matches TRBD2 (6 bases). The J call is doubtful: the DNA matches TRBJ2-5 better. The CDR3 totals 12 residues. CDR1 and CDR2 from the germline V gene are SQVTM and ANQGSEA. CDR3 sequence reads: CSVEDLGGTQYF. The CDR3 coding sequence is TGCAGCGTTGAAGATCTCGGGGGGACCCAGTACTTC.

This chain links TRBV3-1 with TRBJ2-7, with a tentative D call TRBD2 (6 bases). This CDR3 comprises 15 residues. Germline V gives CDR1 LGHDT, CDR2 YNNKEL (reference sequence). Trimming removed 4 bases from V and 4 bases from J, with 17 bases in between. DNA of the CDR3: TGTGCCAGCAGCCCCCAGGCCGGGGGAGGTTACGAGCAGTACTTC. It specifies CASSPQAGGGYEQYF.

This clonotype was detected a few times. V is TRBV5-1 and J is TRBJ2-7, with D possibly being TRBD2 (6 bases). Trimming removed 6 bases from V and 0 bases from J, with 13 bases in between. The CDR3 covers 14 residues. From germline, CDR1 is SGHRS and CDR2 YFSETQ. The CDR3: CASNDAGSSYEQYF. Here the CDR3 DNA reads TGCGCCAGCAATGATGCGGGGAGCTCCTACGAGCAGTACTTC.

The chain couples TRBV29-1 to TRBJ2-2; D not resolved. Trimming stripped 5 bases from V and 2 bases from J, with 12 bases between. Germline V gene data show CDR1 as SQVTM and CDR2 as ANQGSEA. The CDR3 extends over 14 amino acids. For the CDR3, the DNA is TGCAGCGTTCGACAAGGATCAAACACCGGGGAGCTGTTTTTT. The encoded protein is CSVRQGSNTGELFF.

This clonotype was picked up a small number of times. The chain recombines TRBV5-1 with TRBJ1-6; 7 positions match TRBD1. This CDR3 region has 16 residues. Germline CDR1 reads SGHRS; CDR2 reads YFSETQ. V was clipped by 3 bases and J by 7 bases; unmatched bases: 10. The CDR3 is CASSSIAGTANSPLHF. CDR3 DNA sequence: TGCGCCAGCAGCTCCATCGCCGGGACAGCGAATTCACCCCTCCACTTT.

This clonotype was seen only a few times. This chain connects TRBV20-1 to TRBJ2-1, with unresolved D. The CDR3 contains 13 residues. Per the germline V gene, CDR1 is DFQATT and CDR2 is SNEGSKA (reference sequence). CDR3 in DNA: TGCAGCCATCGGGTATACTCCTACAATGAGCAGTTCTTC. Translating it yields CSHRVYSYNEQFF.

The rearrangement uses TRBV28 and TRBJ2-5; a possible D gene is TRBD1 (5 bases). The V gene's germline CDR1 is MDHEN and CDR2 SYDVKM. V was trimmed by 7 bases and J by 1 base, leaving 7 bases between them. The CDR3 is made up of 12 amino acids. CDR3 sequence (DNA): TGTGCCAGCAAAGACAGCCAAGAGACCCAGTACTTC. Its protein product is CASKDSQETQYF.